This T cell receptor beta chain was captured in a study of neurological immune-mediated disorders. Study-level points and caveats: No sharing of CDR3 amino acid sequences was observed among expanded clones across subjects, suggesting private repertoires in all groups.

The table lists this clonotype with many counts. The antigen is not known. Trimming took 1 base from V and 1 from J; bases not matched to a gene: 0. CDR3 size: 14 residues. Germline loops: CDR1 DFQATT, CDR2 SNEGSKA (reference sequence). The authors made cDNA by 5'RACE with 10-nucleotide random UMIs. Over 190 million TCR-beta sequences from 15-18 subjects came out of each sequencing run. TCRdb passed the 5' RACE reads through MiXCR, listing each CDR3 protein once. The table includes 25,000 to 30,000 distinct CDR3 sequences, about a sixth detected once. Regarding time point: technical triplicate 3. About a million sorted CD4+ or CD8+ T cells made each library.

The TCR originated in a female donor with HTLV-1-associated myelopathy (HAM/TSP). The V gene is TRBV20-1, the J gene TRBJ2-1, with TRBD2 matching over 8 bases. The sample consisted of CD4+ T cells from blood. The CDR3 region is CSARGGRSYNEQFF. The CDR3 coding sequence is TGCAGTGCTAGAGGCGGGAGGTCCTACAATGAGCAGTTCTTC.